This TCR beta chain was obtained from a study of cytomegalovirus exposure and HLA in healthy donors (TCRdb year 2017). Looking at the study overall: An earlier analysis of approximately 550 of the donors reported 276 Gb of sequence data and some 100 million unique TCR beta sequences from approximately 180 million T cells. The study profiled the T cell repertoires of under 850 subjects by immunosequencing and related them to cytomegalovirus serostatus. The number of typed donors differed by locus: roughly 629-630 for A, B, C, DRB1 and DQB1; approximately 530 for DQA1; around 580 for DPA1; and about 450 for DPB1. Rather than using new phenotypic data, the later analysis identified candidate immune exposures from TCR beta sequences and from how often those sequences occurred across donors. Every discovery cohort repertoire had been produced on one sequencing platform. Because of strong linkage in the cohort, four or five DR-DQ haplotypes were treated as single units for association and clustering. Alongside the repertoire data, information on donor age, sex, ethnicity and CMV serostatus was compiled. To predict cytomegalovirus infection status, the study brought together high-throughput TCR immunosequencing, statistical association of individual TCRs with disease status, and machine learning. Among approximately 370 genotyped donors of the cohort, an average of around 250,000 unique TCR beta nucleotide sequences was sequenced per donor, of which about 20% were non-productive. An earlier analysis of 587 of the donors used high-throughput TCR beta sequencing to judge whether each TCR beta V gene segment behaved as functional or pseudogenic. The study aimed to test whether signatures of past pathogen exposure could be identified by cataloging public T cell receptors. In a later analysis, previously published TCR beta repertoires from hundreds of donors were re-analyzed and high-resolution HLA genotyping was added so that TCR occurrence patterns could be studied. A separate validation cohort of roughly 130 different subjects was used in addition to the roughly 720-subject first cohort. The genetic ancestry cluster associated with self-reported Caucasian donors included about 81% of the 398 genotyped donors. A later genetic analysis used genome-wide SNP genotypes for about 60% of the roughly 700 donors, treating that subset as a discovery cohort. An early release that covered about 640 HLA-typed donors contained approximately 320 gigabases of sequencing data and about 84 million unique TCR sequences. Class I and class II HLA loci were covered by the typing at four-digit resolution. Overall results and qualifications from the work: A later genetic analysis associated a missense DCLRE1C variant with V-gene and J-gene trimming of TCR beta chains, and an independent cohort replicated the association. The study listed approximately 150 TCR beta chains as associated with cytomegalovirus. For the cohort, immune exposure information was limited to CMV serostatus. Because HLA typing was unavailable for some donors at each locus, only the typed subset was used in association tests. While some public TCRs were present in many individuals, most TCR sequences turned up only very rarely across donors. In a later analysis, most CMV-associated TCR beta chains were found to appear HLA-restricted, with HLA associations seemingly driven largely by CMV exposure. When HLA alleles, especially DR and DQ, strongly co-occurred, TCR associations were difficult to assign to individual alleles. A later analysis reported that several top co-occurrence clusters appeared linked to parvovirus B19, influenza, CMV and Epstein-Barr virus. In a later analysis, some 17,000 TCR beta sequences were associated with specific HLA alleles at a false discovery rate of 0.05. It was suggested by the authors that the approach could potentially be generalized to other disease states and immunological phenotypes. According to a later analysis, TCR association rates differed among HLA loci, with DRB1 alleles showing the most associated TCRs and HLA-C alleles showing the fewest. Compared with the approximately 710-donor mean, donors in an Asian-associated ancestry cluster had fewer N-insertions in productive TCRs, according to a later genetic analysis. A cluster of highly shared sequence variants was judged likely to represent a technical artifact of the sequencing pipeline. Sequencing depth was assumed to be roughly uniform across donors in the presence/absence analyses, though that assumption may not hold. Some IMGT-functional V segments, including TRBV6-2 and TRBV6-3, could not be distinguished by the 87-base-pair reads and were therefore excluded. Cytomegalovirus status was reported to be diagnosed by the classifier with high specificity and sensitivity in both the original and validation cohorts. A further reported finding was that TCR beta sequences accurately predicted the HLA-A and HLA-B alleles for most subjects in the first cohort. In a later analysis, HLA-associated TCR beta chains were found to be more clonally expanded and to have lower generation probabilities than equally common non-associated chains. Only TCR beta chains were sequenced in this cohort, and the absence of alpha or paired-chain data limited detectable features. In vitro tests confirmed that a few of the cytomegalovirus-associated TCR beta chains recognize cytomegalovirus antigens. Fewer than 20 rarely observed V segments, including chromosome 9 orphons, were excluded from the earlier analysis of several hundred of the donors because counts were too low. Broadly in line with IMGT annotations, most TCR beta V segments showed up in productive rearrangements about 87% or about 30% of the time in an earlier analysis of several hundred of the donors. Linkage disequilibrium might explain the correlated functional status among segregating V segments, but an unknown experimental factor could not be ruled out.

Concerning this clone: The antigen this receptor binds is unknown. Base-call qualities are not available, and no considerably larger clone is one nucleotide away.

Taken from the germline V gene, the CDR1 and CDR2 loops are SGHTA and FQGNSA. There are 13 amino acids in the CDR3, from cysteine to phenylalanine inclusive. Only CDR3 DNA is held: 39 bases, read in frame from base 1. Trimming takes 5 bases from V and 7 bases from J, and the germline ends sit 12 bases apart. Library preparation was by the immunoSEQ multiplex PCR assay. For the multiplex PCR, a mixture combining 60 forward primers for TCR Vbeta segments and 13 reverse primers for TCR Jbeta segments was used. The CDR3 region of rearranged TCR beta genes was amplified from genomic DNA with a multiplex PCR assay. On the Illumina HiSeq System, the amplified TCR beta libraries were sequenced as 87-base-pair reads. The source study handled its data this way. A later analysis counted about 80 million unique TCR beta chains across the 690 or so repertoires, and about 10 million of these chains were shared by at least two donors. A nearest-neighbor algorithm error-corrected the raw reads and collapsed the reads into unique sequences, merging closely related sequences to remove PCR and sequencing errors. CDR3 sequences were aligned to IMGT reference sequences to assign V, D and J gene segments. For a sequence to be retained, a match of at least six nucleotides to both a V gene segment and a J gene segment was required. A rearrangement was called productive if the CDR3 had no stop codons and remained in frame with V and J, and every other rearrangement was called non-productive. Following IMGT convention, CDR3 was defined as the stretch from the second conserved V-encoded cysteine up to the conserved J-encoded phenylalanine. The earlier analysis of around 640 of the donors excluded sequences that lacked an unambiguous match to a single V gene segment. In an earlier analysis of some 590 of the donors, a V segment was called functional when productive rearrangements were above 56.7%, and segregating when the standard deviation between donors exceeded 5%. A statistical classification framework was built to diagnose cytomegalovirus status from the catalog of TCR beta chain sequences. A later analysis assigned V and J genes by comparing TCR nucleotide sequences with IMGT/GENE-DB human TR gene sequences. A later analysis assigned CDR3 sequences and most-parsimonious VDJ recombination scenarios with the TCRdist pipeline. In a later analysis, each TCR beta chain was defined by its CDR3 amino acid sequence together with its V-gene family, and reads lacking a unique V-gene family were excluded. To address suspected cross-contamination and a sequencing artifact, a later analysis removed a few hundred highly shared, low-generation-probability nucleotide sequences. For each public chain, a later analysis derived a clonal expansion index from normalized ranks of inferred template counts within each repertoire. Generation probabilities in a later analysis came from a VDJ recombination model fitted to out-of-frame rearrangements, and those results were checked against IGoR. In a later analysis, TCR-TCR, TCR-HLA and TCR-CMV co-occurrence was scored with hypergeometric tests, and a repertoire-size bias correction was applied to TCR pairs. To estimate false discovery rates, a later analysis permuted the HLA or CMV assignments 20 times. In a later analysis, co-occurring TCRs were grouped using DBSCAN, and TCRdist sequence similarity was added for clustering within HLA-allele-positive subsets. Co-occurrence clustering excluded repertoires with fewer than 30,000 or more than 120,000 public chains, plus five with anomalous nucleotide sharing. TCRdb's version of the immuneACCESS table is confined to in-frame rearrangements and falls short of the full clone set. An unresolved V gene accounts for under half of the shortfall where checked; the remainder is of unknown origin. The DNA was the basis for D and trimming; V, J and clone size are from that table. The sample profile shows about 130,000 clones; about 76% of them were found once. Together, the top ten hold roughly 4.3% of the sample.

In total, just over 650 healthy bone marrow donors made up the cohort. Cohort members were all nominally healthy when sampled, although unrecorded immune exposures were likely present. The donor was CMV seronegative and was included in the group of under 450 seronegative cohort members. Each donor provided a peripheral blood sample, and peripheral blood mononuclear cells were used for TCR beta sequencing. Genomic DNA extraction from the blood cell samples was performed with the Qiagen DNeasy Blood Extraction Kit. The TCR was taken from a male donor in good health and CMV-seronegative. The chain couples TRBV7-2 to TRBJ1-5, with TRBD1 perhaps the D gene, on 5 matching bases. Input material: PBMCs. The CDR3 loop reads CASSQGGEQPQHF. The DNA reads TGTGCCAGCAGCCAAGGAGGGGAGCAGCCCCAGCATTTT.